A selection of T cell receptor beta chains follows, all from one sample in a study of cytomegalovirus exposure and HLA in healthy donors. Sequencing used immunoSEQ multiplex PCR; TCRdb keeps in-frame clones, though not all of them. In the table there are 180,000 or so clones, 60% to 80% of which are singletons. The sequenced sample was PBMCs. These receptors originate from a female donor in good health and CMV-seronegative. Each CDR3 is given without its conserved first and last residue. The order of the fields is J gene, V gene, CDR3 protein.

TRBJ1-4 TRBV6-6 ASSYSGQGYEKLF
TRBJ2-2 TRBV5-4 ASSLGTIELF
TRBJ2-1 TRBV5-4 ASSLSMQGEQL
TRBJ2-7 TRBV7-2 ASSNLAGGGYEQY
TRBJ2-7 TRBV6-1 ASSLQTGTVNEQY
TRBJ1-1 TRBV7-9 SSSPPQKPSGGGTEAF
TRBJ2-3 TRBV5-1 ASSLDIDTQY
TRBJ1-1 TRBV5-6 ASSSVLKPEAF
TRBJ1-1 TRBV5-1 ASSQSRGDTEAF
TRBJ2-1 TRBV19 ASRSGTAWDEQF
TRBJ2-3 TRBV4-3 ASSQYSDSSTDTQY
TRBJ2-1 TRBV19 ASSILAGGEYNEQF
TRBJ2-5 TRBV7-2 ASSLDPGTSGRWGETQY
TRBJ2-5 TRBV7-2 ASSLASPVRQETQY
TRBJ1-5 TRBV30 AWSTGTGGDLSQPQH
TRBJ1-1 TRBV7-9 ASRKGQGQGTEAF
TRBJ2-1 TRBV5-1 ASSLDLAGVYNEQF
TRBJ2-2 TRBV19 ASLRDTNTGELF
TRBJ1-3 TRBV2 ASAGAGNTIY
TRBJ2-7 TRBV9 ASSGPGQGYEQY
TRBJ1-6 TRBV11-3 ASSLGGGGHSPLH
TRBJ2-3 TRBV4-2 ASSPRVGANTADTQY
TRBJ2-7 TRBV19 ASSITGLAGGEQY
TRBJ2-3 TRBV5-4 ASSSYGREGADTQY
TRBJ1-1 TRBV6-5 ASLGGGTEAF
TRBJ2-2 TRBV7-3 ASSFSGTGELF
TRBJ2-7 TRBV13 ASSPLWPGPAGVREQY